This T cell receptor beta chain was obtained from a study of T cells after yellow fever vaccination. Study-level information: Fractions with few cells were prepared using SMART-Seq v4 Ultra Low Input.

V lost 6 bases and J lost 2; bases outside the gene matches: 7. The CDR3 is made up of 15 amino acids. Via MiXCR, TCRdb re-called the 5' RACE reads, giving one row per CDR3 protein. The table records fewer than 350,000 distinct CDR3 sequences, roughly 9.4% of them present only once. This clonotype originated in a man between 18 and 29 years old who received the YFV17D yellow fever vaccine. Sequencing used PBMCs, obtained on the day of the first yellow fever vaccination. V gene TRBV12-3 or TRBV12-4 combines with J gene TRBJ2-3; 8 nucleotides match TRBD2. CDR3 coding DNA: TGTGCCAGCAGCCCGGGGGGGGGGGCCACAGATACGCAGTATTTT. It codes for CASSPGGGATDTQYF.